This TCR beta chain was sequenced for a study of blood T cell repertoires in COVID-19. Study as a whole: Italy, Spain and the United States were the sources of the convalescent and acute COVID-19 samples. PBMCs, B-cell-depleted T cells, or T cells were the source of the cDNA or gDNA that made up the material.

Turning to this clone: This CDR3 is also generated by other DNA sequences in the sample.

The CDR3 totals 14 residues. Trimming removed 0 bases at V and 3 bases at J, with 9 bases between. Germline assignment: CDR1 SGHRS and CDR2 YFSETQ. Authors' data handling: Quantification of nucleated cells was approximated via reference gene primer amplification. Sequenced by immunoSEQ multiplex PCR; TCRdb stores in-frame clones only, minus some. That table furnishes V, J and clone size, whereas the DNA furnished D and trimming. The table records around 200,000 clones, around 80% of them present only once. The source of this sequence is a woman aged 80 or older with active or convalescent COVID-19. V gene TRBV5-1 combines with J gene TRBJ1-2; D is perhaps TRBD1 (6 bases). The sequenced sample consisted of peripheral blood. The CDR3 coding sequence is TGCGCCAGCAGCTTGGCACAGGGAGACTATGGCTACACCTTC. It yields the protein CASSLAQGDYGYTF.